The present entry profiles one T cell receptor (beta chain) with its context. The record originates from a study of CD8+CD57+ T cells in acquired aplastic anemia. CDR1 and CDR2 from the germline V gene are ENHRY and SYGVKD. V lost 6 bases to trimming and J lost 8 bases, with 19 bases between them. The CDR3 covers 14 residues. TCR beta VDJ combinations and CDR3 sequences were profiled from genomic DNA. Each CDR3 protein gets one entry after TCRdb re-called the reads with MiXCR. The sample has fewer than 200,000 distinct CDR3 sequences, roughly 45% seen once; the top ten hold 1.1%. This clonotype was obtained from a human donor in good health. V usage is TRBV10-3 and J usage is TRBJ1-2; perhaps TRBD1 as D (6 bases). Source material: sorted CD4+, CD8+, or CD8+CD57+ T cells (not recorded which) from PBMCs. This chain's CDR3 is CAIRVAGTPLGYTF. The CDR3 region has the DNA TGTGCCATCAGGGTCGCAGGGACACCCTTGGGCTACACCTTC.